This TCR beta chain was retrieved from a study of PD-1 blockade in classical Hodgkin lymphoma. Every one of the patients relapsed after autologous stem cell transplantation (brentuximab vedotin exposure was variable). General study findings and limits: Complete responders matched newly diagnosed patients in baseline diversity. The repertoire differences lack a defined cause, possibly disease activity or prior therapy.

Per germline, CDR1 SGHDN and CDR2 FVKESK. The CDR3 runs to 18 residues. V shed 0 bases and J 6 bases; nucleotides not matched to a gene: 9. Remarks on this clone: Its antigen is unknown.

TCRdb's table, derived via immunoSEQ multiplex PCR, lists solely in-frame clones and lacks some. Among about 85,000 clones listed, roughly 91% were seen once. The starting material was peripheral blood mononuclear cells (PBMCs), obtained before the second cycle of nivolumab. The receptor was derived from a human donor with classical Hodgkin lymphoma. The V gene is TRBV14, the J gene TRBJ2-3, with 13 bases lining up with TRBD2. The CDR3 nucleotides read TGTGCCAGCAGCCAAGAGGGGGGACTAGCGGGATTATCCGATACGCAGTATTTT. Translating it yields CASSQEGGLAGLSDTQYF.